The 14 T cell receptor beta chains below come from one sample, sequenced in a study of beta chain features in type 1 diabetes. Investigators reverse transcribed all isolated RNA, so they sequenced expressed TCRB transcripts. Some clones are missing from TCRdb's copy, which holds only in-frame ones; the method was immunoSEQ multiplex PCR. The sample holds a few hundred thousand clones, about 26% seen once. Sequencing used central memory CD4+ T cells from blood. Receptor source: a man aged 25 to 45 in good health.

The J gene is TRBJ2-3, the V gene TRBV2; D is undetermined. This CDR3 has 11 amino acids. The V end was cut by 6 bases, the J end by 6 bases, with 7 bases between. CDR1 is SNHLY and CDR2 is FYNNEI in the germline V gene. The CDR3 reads CASSQEDTQYF. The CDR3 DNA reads TGTGCCAGCAGCCAAGAGGATACGCAGTATTTT. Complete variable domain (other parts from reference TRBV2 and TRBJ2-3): EPEVTQTPSHQVTQMGQEVILRCVPISNHLYFYWYRQILGQKVEFLVSFYNNEISEKSEIFDDQFSVERPDGSNFTLKIRSTKLEDSAMYFCASSQEDTQYFGPGTRLTVL.

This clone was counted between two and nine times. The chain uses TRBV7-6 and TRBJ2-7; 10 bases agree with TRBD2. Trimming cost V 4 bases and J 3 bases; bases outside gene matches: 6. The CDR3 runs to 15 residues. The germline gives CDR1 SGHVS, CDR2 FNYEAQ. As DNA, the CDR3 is TGTGCCAGCAGCTCGCTGACTAGCGGGTTCTACGAGCAGTACTTC. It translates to CASSSLTSGFYEQYF.

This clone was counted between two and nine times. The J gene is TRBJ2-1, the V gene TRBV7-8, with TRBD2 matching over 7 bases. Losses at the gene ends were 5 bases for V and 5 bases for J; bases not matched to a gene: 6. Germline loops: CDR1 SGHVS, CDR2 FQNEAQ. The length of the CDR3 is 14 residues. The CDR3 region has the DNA TGTGCCAGCAGCAGGGGACTAACCCACAATGAGCAGTTCTTC. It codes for CASSRGLTHNEQFF.

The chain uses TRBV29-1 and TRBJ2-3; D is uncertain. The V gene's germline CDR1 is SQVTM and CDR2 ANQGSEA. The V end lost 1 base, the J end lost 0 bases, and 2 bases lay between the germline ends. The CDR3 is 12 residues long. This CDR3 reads CSVEGSTDTQYF. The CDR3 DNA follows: TGCAGCGTTGAAGGAAGCACAGATACGCAGTATTTT.

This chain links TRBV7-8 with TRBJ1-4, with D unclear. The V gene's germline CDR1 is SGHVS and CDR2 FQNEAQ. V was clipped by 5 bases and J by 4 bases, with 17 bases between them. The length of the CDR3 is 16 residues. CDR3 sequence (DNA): TGTGCCAGCAGCCCTTCCGCCAGGTCAAGTAATGAAAAACTGTTTTTT. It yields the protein CASSPSARSSNEKLFF. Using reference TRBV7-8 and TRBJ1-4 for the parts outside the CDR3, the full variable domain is GAGVSQSPRYKVAKRGQDVALRCDPISGHVSLFWYQQALGQGPEFLTYFQNEAQLDKSGLPSDRFFAERPEGSVSTLKIQRTQQEDSAVYLCASSPSARSSNEKLFFGSGTQLSVL.

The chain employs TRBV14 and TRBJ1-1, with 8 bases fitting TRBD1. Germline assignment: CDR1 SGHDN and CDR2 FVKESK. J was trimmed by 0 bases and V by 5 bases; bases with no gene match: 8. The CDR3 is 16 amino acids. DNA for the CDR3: TGTGCCAGCAGCGCCTTGGGACAGGCGGTGAACACTGAAGCTTTCTTT. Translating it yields CASSALGQAVNTEAFF.

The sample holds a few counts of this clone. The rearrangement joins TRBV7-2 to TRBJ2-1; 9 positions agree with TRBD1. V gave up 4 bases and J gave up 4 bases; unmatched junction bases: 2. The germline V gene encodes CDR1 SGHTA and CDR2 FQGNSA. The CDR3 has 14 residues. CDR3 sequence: CASSWDREYNEQFF. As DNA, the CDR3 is TGTGCCAGCAGCTGGGACAGGGAATACAATGAGCAGTTCTTC.

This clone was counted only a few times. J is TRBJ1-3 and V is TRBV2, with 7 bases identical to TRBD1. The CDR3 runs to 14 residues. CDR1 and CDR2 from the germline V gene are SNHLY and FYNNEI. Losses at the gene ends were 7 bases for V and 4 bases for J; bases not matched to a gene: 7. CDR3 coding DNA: TGTGCCAGCAAGGAGGGACAGTCGGGAAACACCATATATTTT. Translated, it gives CASKEGQSGNTIYF. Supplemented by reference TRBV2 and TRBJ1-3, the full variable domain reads EPEVTQTPSHQVTQMGQEVILRCVPISNHLYFYWYRQILGQKVEFLVSFYNNEISEKSEIFDDQFSVERPDGSNFTLKIRSTKLEDSAMYFCASKEGQSGNTIYFGEGSWLTVV.

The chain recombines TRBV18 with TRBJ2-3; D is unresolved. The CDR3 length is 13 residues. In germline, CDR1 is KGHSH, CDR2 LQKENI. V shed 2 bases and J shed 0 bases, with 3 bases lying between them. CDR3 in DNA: TGTGCCAGCTCACCAGGGAGCACAGATACGCAGTATTTT. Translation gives CASSPGSTDTQYF.

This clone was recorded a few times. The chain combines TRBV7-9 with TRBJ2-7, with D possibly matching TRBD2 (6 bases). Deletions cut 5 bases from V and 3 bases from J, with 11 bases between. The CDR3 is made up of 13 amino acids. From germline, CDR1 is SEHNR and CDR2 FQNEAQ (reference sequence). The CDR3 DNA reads TGTGCCAGCAGCATCGGGACTTTCTACGAGCAGTACTTC. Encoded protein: CASSIGTFYEQYF.

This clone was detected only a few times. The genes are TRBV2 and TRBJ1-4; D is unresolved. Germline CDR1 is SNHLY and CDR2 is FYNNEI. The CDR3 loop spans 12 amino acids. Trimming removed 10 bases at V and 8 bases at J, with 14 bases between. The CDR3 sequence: CATKRIEEKLFF. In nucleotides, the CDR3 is TGTGCCACCAAAAGAATCGAGGAAAAACTGTTTTTT.

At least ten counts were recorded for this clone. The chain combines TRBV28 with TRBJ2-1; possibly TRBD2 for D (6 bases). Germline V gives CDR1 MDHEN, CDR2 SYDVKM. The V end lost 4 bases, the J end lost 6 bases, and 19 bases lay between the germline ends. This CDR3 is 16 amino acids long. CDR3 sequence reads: CASSSSLRREANEQFF. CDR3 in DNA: TGTGCCAGCAGTTCGTCCCTCCGGCGGGAAGCCAATGAGCAGTTCTTC.

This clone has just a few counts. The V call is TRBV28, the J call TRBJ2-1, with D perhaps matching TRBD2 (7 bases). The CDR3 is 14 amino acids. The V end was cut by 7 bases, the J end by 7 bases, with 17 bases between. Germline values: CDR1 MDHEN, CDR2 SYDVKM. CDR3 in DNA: TGTGCCAGCATGTCGGCGGGGAGGGGGAATGAGCAGTTCTTC. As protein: CASMSAGRGNEQFF.

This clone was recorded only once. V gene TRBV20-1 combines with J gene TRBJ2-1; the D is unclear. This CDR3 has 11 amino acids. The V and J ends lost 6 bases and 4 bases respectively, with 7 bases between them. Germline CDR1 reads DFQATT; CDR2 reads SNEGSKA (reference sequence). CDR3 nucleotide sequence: TGCAGTGCGACAAGATACAATGAGCAGTTCTTC. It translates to CSATRYNEQFF.